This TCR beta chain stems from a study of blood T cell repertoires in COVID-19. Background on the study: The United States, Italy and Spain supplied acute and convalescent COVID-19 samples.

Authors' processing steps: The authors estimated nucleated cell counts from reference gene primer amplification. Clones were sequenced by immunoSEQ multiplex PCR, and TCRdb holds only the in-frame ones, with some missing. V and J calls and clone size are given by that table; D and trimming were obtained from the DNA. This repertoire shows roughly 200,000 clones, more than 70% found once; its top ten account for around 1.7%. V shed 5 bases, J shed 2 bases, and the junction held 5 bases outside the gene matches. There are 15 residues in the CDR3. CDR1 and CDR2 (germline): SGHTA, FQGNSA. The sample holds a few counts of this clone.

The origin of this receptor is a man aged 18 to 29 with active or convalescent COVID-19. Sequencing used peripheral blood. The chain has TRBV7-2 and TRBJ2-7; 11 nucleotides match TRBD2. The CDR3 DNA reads TGTGCCAGCAGCCGTACTAGCGGGAGTACCTACGAGCAGTACTTC. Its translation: CASSRTSGSTYEQYF.